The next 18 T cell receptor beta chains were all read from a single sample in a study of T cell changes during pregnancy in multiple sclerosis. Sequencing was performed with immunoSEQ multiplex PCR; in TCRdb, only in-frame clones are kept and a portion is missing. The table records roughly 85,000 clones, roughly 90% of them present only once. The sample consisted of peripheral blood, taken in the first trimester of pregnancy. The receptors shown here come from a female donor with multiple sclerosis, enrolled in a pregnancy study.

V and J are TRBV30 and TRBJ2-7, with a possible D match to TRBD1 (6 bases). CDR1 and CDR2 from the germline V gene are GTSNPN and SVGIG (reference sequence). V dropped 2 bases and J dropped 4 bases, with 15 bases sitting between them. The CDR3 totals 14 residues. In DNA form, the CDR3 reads TGTGCCTGGAGTTACAGGGCTCGGACTTACGAGCAGTACTTC. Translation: CAWSYRARTYEQYF. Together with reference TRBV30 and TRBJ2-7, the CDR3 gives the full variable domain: SQTIHQWPATLVQPVGSPLSLECTVEGTSNPNLYWYRQAAGRGLQLLFYSVGIGQISSEVPQNLSASRPQDRQFILSSKKLLLSDSGFYLCAWSYRARTYEQYFGPGTRLTVT.

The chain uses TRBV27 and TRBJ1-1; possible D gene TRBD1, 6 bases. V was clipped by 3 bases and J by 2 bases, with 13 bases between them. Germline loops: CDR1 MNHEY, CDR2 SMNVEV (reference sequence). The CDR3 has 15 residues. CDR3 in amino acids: CASSFLGHLNTEAFF. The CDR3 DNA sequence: TGTGCCAGCAGTTTTCTGGGACACCTCAACACTGAAGCTTTCTTT.

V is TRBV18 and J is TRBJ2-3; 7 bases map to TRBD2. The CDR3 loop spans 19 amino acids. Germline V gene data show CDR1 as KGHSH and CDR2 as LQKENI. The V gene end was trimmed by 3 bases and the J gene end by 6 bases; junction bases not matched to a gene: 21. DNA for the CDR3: TGTGCCAGCTCACCTGCATGGGAGACTAGCCTTGGGGCCAGGGATACGCAGTATTTT. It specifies CASSPAWETSLGARDTQYF.

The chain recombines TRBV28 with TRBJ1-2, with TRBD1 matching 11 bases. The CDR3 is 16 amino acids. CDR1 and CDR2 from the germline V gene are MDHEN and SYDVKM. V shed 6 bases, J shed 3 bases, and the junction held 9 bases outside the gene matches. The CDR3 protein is CASSGDRGTDDYGYTF. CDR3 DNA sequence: TGTGCCAGCAGCGGGGACAGGGGGACAGATGACTATGGCTACACCTTC.

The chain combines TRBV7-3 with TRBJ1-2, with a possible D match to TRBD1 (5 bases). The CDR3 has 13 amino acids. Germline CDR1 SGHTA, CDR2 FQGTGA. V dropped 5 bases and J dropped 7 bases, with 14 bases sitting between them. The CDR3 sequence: CASSRGARLGYTF. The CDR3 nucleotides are TGTGCCAGCAGCCGCGGGGCACGGCTTGGCTACACCTTC. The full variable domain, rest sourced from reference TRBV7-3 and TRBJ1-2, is GAGVSQTPSNKVTEKGKYVELRCDPISGHTALYWYRQSLGQGPEFLIYFQGTGAADDSGLPNDRFFAVRPEGSVSTLKIQRTERGDSAVYLCASSRGARLGYTFGSGTRLTVV.

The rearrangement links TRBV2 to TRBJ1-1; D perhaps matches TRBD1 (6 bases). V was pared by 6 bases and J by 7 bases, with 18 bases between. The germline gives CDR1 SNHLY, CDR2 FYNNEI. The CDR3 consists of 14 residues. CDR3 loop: CASREQGPTLEAFF. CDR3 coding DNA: TGTGCCAGCAGGGAACAGGGTCCCACCCTTGAAGCTTTCTTT.

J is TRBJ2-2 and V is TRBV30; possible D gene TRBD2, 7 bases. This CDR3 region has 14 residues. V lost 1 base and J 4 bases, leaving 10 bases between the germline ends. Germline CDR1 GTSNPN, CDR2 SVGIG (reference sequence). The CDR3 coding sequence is TGTGCCTGGAGTGGGGGAGGGGGCACCGGGGAGCTGTTTTTT. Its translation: CAWSGGGGTGELFF.

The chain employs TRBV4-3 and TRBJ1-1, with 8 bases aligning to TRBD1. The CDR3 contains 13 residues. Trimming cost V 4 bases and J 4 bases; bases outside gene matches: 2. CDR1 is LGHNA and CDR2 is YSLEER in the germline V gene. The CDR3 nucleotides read TGCGCCAGCAGCCGGACAGGGTTCACTGAAGCTTTCTTT. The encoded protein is CASSRTGFTEAFF.

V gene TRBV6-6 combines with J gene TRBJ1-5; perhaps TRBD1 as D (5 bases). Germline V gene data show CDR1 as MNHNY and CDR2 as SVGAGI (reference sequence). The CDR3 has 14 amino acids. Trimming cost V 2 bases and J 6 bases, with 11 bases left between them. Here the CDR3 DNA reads TGTGCCAGCAGTTACAGGGGCGCCTTTCAGCCCCAGCATTTT. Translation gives CASSYRGAFQPQHF.

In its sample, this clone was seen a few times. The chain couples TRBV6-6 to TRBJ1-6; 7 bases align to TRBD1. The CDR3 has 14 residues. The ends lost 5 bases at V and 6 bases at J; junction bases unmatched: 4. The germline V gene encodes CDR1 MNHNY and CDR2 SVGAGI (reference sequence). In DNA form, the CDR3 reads TGTGCCAGCAGTCGCGGGACAGTTAATTCACCCCTCCACTTT. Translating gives CASSRGTVNSPLHF.

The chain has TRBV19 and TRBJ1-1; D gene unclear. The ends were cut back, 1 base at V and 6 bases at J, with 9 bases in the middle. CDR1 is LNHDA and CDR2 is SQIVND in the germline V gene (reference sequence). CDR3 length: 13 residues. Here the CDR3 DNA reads TGTGCCAGTAGTATAGTTTTGGCCGCTGAAGCTTTCTTT. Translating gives CASSIVLAAEAFF. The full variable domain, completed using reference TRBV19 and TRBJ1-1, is DGGITQSPKYLFRKEGQNVTLSCEQNLNHDAMYWYRQDPGQGLRLIYYSQIVNDFQKGDIAEGYSVSREKKESFPLTVTSAQKNPTAFYLCASSIVLAAEAFFGQGTRLTVV.

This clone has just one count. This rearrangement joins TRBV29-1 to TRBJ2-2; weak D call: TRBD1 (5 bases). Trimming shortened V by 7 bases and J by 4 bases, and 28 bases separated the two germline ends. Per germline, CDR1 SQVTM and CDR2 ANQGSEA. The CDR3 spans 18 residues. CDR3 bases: TGCAGCGCCCGGCCATCCCGACCAGGGTCTACGGGCACCGGGGAGCTGTTTTTT. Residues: CSARPSRPGSTGTGELFF.

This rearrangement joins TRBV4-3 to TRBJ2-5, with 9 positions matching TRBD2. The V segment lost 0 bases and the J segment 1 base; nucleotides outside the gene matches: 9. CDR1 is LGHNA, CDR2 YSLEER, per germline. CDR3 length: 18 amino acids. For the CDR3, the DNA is TGCGCCAGCAGCCAAGATGGGCCCCGAGCGGGAGGCCAAGAGACCCAGTACTTC. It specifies CASSQDGPRAGGQETQYF.

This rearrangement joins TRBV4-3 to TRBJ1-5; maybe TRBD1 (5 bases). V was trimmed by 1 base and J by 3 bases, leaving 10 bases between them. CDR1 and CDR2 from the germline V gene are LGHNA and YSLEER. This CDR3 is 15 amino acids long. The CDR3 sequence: CASSQVAGNNQPQHF. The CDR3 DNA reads TGCGCCAGCAGCCAAGTCGCAGGGAACAATCAGCCCCAGCATTTT.

The CDR3 loop reads CASSLDQLNGTRSYEQYF. The CDR3 DNA sequence: TGTGCCAGCAGCTTAGACCAACTTAACGGGACAAGATCCTACGAGCAGTACTTC. This chain links TRBV11-3 with TRBJ2-7; possible D gene TRBD1, 6 bases. This CDR3 region has 18 residues. Germline V gives CDR1 SGHNT, CDR2 YENEEA. Trimming took off 0 bases at V and 1 base at J, with 19 bases between the two ends. Using reference TRBV11-3 and TRBJ2-7 for the parts outside the CDR3, the full variable domain is EAGVVQSPRYKIIEKKQPVAFWCNPISGHNTLYWYLQNLGQGPELLIRYENEEAVDDSQLPKDRFSAERLKGVDSTLKIQPAELGDSAVYLCASSLDQLNGTRSYEQYFGPGTRLTVT.

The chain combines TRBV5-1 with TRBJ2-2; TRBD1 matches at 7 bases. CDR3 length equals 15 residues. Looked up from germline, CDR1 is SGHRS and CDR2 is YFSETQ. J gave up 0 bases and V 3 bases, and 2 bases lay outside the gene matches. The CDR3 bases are TGCGCCAGCAGCTGGGGACAGCCGAACACCGGGGAGCTGTTTTTT. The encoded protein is CASSWGQPNTGELFF.

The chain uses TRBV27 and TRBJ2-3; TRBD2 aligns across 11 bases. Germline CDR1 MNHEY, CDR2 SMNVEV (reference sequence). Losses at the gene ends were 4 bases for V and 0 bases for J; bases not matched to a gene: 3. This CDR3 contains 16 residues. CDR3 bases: TGTGCCAGCAGTTCCTGGACTAGCGGGAGCACAGATACGCAGTATTTT. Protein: CASSSWTSGSTDTQYF.

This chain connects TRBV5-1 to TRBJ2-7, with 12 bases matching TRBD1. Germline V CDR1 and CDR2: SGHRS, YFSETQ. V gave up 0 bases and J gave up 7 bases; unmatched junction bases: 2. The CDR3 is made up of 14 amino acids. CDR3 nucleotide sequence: TGCGCCAGCAGCTTGGAGGGACAGGGGGCGGAGCAGTACTTC. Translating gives CASSLEGQGAEQYF.